This TCR beta chain was documented in a study of molecular identifiers for immune sequencing clone quantification. V gave up 5 bases and J gave up 8 bases; unmatched junction bases: 8. The CDR3 is made up of 14 amino acids. Germline V gene data show CDR1 as LNHDA and CDR2 as SQIVND (reference sequence). Study-wide results and caveats: The study found clones above 20 RNA copies held over 99% of effector molecules and under 1% in naive cells.

This clonotype was detected only a few times. Its antigen is not identified. As previously described, bulk TCR libraries were made using listed TCR primers. TCRdb reprocessed the PCR reads with MiXCR, giving one entry per CDR3 protein. The sample carries 60,000 to 70,000 distinct CDR3 sequences, over 15% recorded once. The sequence derives from a human donor in good health. Some libraries in this study had Jurkat cell RNA spiked in. The chain carries TRBV19 and TRBJ2-2; 7 bases agree with TRBD2. Sequencing used naive CD8+ T cells from blood, with Jurkat cell RNA spiked in. Described subset: FACS-sorted CD8+CD4-CCR7+CD45RA+ naive T cells. The chain's CDR3 is CASSLLASWGELFF. DNA of the CDR3: TGTGCCAGTAGTTTACTAGCGTCATGGGGGGAGCTGTTTTTT.